This is a list of T cell receptor beta chains from one sample in a study of shared clonotypes between healthy human individuals. Assay used: immunoSEQ multiplex PCR; TCRdb lists only in-frame clones, some missing. Seen here are about 2 million clones, roughly 96% observed once, and the top ten hold more than 0.1%. Material: naive CD4+ T cells sorted from blood. The receptors derive from a man aged 18 to 35 in good health. Both conserved end residues are part of each CDR3. D genes are given only for firm matches.

d_gene,len,v_gene,j_gene,CDR3aa
TRBD1,13,TRBV5-1,TRBJ2-1,CASSGTDRDGQFF
TRBD1,18,TRBV28,TRBJ2-3,CASSFNPDRAVNTDTQYF
TRBD2,18,TRBV13,TRBJ2-6,CASSSTGTSETGANVLTF
TRBD1,14,TRBV19,TRBJ2-7,CASSFGTGMAEQYF
.,13,TRBV5-6,TRBJ1-5,CASSLGLDQPQHF
TRBD2,16,TRBV18,TRBJ2-7,CASSLLSGTSIGEQYF
TRBD2,17,TRBV7-2,TRBJ2-5,CASSLELQRGIQETQYF
TRBD2,16,TRBV18,TRBJ2-2,CASSSLLAANTGELFF
TRBD1,14,TRBV18,TRBJ2-1,CASSPRTGVNEQFF
.,16,TRBV5-1,TRBJ2-7,CASSLAGGGSSYEQYF
.,12,TRBV18,TRBJ2-3,CASSPDGDTQYF
TRBD1,12,TRBV2,TRBJ1-1,CASSWTGDKAFF
.,12,TRBV30,TRBJ1-2,CAWRQDNYGYTF
.,13,TRBV6-5,TRBJ1-2,CASSYTSTAGYTF
.,15,TRBV19,TRBJ1-4,CASSGRTAANEKLFF
.,15,TRBV2,TRBJ2-7,CASSEWGASSYEQYF
.,14,TRBV2,TRBJ2-7,CASSAVGQSYEQYF
.,14,TRBV28,TRBJ1-1,CASSFTTRRIEAFF
.,14,TRBV6-5,TRBJ2-1,CASSSGTPSSAQFF
.,13,TRBV18,TRBJ2-7,CASSPLTGGEQYF
TRBD2,15,TRBV5-1,TRBJ2-1,CASSLEEAGNNEQFF
.,16,TRBV27,TRBJ2-7,CASSSSFLLGSYEQYF
TRBD2,16,TRBV30,TRBJ2-3,CAWSGGLAGPTDTQYF
.,13,TRBV30,TRBJ1-4,CAWSAAGDEKLFF
TRBD2,15,TRBV4-1,TRBJ2-7,CASSHRPAGVLEQYF
.,13,TRBV28,TRBJ2-5,CASSPRTAQPQYF
.,15,TRBV5-1,TRBJ2-2,CASSSTRPNTGELFF
.,11,TRBV5-1,TRBJ2-7,CASSLESEQYF
TRBD1,14,TRBV10-1,TRBJ2-7,CASSDRGGPGEQYF
TRBD1,15,TRBV25-1,TRBJ1-4,CASSELDRRYEKLFF
.,13,TRBV10-3,TRBJ2-7,CAISDRAPYEQYF
.,14,TRBV9,TRBJ1-4,CASSVQGLNEKLFF
TRBD2,17,TRBV28,TRBJ2-1,CATVRLAGGLNYNEQFF
.,13,TRBV27,TRBJ1-2,CASSFRGGYGYTF
.,14,TRBV19,TRBJ1-5,CASSMGTVHQPQHF
TRBD1,16,TRBV25-1,TRBJ1-1,CASSEFKGQGVAEAFF
.,12,TRBV7-9,TRBJ1-1,CASSPTGGDAFF
.,13,TRBV6-5,TRBJ2-7,CASSYSGIYEQYF
.,11,TRBV5-6,TRBJ2-5,CASSRKETQYF
TRBD2,13,TRBV18,TRBJ2-7,CASSRDYSYEQYF
.,15,TRBV4-2,TRBJ2-1,CASSQDVNSYNEQFF
.,15,TRBV2,TRBJ1-6,CASSSQAGVGSPLHF
TRBD2,15,TRBV4-2,TRBJ2-7,CASSQGRGSSYEQYF
.,14,TRBV30,TRBJ2-7,CAWSSEILTGEQYF
.,13,TRBV28,TRBJ1-1,CASSFGFGTEAFF
.,15,TRBV28,TRBJ2-5,CASSSFSRGQETQYF
.,17,TRBV5-8,TRBJ1-5,CASRSGTRTGVNQPQHF
.,14,TRBV4-3,TRBJ1-6,CASSQGQDNSPLHF
TRBD1,12,TRBV30,TRBJ1-6,CAWQFDRGFLHF
.,15,TRBV2,TRBJ2-7,CASSDLGIDSYEQYF
.,16,TRBV21-1,TRBJ1-1,CASSKGRDRGSTEAFF